This T cell receptor beta chain was recorded in a study of blood T cell repertoires in COVID-19 (dated by TCRdb to the early 2020s). Describing the broader study: The collaborator samples originated in the United States, Italy and Spain and spanned the acute and convalescent phases of COVID-19. The material from the prospective study consisted of cDNA or gDNA derived from T cells, B-cell-depleted T cells, or PBMCs. Nearly every sample came with metadata listing a de-identified subject ID, COVID-19 status, age in years and sex. Where HLA class I and class II types were available, the types were taken from metadata supplied by the sample provider, not from assay-based typing. The repertoires were released in a freely available public database intended as a resource for research on the immune response to SARS-CoV-2. Subjects who had been exposed to COVID-19, were actively infected with it, or had recovered from it provided the deeply sampled blood TCRbeta repertoires that made up the dataset. The samples were drawn from the first 160 participants of the ongoing ImmuneRACE study and from some 1,300 subjects provided by 6 global collaborators. Broader findings and caveats from the paper: Clinical and demographic metadata were provided uncurated, with the amount varying by source and participant.

As concerns this clone: The specificity of this receptor is unknown. No much larger clonotype is one base removed from it; base qualities were not supplied.

Trimming accounts for 5 bases at V and 4 bases at J, while the number of junction bases matched to no gene is 4. The CDR3 spans 13 residues, from the cysteine through the phenylalanine. Only the CDR3 DNA stays, 39 bases, in frame from base 1. Per the germline V gene, SQVTM is the CDR1 and ANQGSEA is the CDR2. Each collaborating institution followed its own protocols to collect whole blood in K2EDTA tubes. For TCRbeta analysis, collaborators shipped samples in one of three forms: frozen whole blood, isolated PBMCs, or DNA extracted from either of those sample types. TCRbeta CDR3 regions were amplified from genomic DNA by means of the immunoSEQ Assay, a bias-controlled multiplex PCR. In the authors' own workflow: Within the assay, amplification of reference gene primers was used to estimate how many nucleated cells each sample contained. To quantify the absolute abundance of each unique TCRbeta CDR3 rearrangement, sequence reads were collapsed and filtered. For each sample, productive Simpson clonality was calculated by taking the square root of Simpson's diversity index across productive rearrangements. TCRdb mirrors the immuneACCESS table, restricted to in-frame sequences. Some clones are absent from its copies; in checked studies, under half trace to an unresolved V gene, and the reason for the others is unknown. The V and J calls and the clone size are those of that table, but D and trimming were determined from the DNA. The sample includes about 99,000 clones, with around 92% observed a single time. Approximately 3.5% of the sample lies in the top ten.

The V and J segments used are TRBV29-1 and TRBJ1-4; TRBD1 aligns with 7 central bases. The sequenced sample was peripheral blood. The sequence came from a woman aged 55-75 years with acute or convalescent COVID-19. The nucleotide sequence is given as TGCAGCGTTCGACGGGACAGTAATGAAAAACTGTTTTTT. Its amino acids are CSVRRDSNEKLFF.